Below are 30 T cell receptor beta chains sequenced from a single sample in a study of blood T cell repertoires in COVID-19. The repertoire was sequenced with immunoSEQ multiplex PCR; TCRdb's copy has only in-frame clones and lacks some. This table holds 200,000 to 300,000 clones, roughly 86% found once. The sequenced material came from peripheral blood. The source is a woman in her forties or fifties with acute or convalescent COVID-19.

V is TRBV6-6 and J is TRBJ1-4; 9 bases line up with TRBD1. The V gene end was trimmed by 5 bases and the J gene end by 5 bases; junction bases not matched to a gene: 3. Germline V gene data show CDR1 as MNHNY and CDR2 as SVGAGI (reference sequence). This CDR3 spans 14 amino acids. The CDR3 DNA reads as TGTGCCAGCAGTAGGGACAGGGTGAATGAAAAACTGTTTTTT. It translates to CASSRDRVNEKLFF.

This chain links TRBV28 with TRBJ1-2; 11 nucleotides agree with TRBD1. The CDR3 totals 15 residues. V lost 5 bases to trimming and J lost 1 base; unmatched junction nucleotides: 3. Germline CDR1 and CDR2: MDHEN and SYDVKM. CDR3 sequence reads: CASSPGQGGNYGYTF. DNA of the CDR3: TGTGCCAGCAGTCCGGGACAGGGGGGTAACTATGGCTACACCTTC.

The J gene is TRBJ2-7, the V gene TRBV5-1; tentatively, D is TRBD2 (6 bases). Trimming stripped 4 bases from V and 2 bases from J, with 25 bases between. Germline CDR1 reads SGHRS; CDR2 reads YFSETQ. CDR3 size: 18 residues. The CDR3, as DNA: TGCGCCAGCAGCGATCGGGACGCCGGGAGTTGGGGTACCTACGAGCAGTACTTC. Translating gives CASSDRDAGSWGTYEQYF.

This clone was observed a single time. The CDR3 spells CASSLGGQGHTEAFF. In DNA, the CDR3 is TGTGCCAGCAGTTTAGGGGGACAGGGGCACACTGAAGCTTTCTTT. This chain uses TRBV28 with TRBJ1-1, with TRBD1 matching 10 bases. CDR3 length equals 15 residues. Germline-derived CDR1 and CDR2 are MDHEN and SYDVKM. V was clipped by 2 bases and J by 3 bases; unmatched bases: 3.

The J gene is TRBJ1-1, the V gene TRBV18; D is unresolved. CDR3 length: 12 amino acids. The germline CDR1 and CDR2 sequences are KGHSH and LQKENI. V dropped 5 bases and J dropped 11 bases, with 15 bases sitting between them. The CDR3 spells CASSSSDRGAFF. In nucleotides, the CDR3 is TGTGCCAGCTCATCCTCGGACCGCGGGGCTTTCTTT.

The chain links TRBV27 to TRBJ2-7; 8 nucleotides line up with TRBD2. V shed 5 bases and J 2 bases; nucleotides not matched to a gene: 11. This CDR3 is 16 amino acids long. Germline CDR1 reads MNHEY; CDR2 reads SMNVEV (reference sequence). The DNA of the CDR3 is TGTGCCAGCAGTCCCGGCGTAGCGGGGCTACCCTACGAGCAGTACTTC. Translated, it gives CASSPGVAGLPYEQYF.

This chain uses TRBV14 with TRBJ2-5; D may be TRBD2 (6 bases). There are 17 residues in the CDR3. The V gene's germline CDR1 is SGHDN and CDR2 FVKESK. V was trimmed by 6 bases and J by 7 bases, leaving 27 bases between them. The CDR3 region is CASSPRGSGWQLWTQYF. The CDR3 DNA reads TGTGCCAGCAGTCCCCGTGGGAGCGGGTGGCAGTTGTGGACCCAGTACTTC.

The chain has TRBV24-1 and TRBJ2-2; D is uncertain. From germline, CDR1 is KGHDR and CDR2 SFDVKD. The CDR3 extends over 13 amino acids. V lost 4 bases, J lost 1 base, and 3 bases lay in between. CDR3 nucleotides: TGTGCCACCAGTGAACAGAACACCGGGGAGCTGTTTTTT. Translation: CATSEQNTGELFF.

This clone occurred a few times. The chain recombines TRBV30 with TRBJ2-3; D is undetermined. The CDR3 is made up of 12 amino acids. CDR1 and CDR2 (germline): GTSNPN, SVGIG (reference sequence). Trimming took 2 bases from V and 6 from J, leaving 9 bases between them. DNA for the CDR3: TGTGCCTGGAGTCTTAGCCCCGATACGCAGTATTTT. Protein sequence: CAWSLSPDTQYF. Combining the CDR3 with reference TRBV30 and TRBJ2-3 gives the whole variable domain SQTIHQWPATLVQPVGSPLSLECTVEGTSNPNLYWYRQAAGRGLQLLFYSVGIGQISSEVPQNLSASRPQDRQFILSSKKLLLSDSGFYLCAWSLSPDTQYFGPGTRLTVL.

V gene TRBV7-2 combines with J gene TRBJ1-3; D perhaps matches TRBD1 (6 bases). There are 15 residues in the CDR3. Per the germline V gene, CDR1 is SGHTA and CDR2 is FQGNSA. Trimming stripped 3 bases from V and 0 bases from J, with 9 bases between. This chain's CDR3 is CASSLTGLSGNTIYF. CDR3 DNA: TGTGCCAGCAGCTTGACAGGACTCTCTGGAAACACCATATATTTT.

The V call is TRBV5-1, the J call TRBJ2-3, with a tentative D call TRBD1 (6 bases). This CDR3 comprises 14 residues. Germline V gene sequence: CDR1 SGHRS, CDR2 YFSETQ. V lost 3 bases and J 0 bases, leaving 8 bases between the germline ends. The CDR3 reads CASSSQGSTDTQYF. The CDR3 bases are TGCGCCAGCAGCTCACAGGGTAGCACAGATACGCAGTATTTT.

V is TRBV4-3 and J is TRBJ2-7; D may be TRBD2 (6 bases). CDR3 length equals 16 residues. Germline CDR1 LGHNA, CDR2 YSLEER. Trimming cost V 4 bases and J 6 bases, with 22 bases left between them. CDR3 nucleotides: TGCGCCAGCAGCCCGATGCTGGAGGGAAAGATGCTCGAGCAGTACTTC. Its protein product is CASSPMLEGKMLEQYF.

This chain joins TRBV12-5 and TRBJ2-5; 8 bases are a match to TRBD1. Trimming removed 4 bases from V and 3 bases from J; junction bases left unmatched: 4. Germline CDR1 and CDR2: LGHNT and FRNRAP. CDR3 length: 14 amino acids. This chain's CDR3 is CASGSGTGKETQYF. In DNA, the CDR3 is TGTGCTAGTGGTTCCGGGACAGGTAAAGAGACCCAGTACTTC.

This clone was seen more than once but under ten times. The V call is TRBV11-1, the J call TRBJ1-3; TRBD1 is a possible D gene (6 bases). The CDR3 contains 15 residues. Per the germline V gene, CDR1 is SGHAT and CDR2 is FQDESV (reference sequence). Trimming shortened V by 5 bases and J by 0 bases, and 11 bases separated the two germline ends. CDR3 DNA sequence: TGTGCCAGCAGCCGGGGACAAAACTCTGGAAACACCATATATTTT. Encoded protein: CASSRGQNSGNTIYF.

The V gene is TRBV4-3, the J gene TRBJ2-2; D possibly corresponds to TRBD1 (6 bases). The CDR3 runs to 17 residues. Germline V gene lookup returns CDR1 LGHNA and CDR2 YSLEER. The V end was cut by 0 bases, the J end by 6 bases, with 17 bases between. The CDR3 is CASSQESAGVGAGELFF. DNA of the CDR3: TGCGCCAGCAGCCAAGAGTCTGCAGGGGTAGGGGCCGGGGAGCTGTTTTTT.

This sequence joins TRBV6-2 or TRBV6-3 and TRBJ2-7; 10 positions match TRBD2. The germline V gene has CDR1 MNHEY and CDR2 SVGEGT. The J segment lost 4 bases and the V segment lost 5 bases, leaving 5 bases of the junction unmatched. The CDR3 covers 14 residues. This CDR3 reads CASSGLAGDYEQYF. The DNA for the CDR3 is TGTGCCAGCAGTGGGCTAGCGGGAGATTACGAGCAGTACTTC.

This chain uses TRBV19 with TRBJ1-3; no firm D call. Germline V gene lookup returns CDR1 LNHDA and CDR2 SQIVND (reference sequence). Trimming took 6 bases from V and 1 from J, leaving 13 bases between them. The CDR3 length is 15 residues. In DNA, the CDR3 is TGTGCCAGTAGAGGACGAGGGTGGTCTGGAAACACCATATATTTT. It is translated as CASRGRGWSGNTIYF.

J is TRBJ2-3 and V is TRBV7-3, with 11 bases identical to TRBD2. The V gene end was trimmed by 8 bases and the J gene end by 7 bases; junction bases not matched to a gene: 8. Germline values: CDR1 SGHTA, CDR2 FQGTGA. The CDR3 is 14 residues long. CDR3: CASAGSSGGNTQYF. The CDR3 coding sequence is TGTGCCAGCGCGGGGTCTAGCGGGGGGAATACGCAGTATTTT.

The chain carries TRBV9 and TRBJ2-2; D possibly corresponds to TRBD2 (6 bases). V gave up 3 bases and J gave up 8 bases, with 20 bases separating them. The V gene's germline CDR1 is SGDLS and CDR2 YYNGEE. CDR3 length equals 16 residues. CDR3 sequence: CASSARTGGLAGELFF. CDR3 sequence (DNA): TGTGCCAGCAGCGCCAGGACTGGAGGGCTAGCTGGGGAGCTGTTTTTT.

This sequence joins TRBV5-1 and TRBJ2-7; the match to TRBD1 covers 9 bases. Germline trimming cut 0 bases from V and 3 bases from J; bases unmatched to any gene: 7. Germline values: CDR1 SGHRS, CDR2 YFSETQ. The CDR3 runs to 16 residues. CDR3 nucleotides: TGCGCCAGCAGCTTGGCCGGGGACAGGGAGGGCTACGAGCAGTACTTC. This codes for CASSLAGDREGYEQYF. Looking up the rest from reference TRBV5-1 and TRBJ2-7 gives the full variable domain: KAGVTQTPRYLIKTRGQQVTLSCSPISGHRSVSWYQQTPGQGLQFLFEYFSETQRNKGNFPGRFSGRQFSNSRSEMNVSTLELGDSALYLCASSLAGDREGYEQYFGPGTRLTVT.

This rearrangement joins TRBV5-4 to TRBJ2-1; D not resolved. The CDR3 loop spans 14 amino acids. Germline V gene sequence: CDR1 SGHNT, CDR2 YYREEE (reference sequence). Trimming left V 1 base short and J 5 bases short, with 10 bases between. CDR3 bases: TGTGCCAGCAGCTTGTCTCAGGCTAACAATGAGCAGTTCTTC. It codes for CASSLSQANNEQFF.

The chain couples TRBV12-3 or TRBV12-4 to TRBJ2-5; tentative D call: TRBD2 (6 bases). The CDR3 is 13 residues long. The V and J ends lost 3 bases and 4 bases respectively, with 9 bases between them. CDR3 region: CASSFRRGETQYF. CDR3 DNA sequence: TGTGCCAGCAGTTTTCGGCGGGGAGAGACCCAGTACTTC.

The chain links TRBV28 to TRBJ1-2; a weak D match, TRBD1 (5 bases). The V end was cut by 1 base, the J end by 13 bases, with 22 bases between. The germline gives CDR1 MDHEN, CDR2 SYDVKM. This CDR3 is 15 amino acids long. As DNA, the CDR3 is TGTGCCAGCAGTTTATTCGGCGAGGAACAAGGGGCTGGCACCTTC. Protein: CASSLFGEEQGAGTF.

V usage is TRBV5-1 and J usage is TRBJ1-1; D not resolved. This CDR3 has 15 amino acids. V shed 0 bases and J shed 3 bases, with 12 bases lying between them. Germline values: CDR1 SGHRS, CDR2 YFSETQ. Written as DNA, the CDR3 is TGCGCCAGCAGCTTGGGAGTTTCGGGGTACACTGAAGCTTTCTTT. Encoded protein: CASSLGVSGYTEAFF.

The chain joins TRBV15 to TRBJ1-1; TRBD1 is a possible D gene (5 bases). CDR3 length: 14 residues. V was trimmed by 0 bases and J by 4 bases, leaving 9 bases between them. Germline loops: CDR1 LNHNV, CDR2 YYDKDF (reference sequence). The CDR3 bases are TGTGCCACCAGCAGAGATCAGGGTGCCACTGAAGCTTTCTTT. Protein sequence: CATSRDQGATEAFF.

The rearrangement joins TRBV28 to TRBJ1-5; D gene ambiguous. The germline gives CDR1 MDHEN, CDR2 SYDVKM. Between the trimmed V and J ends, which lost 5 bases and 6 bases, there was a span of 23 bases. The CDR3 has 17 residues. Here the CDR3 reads CASSLMHTRVWGQPQHF. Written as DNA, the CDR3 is TGTGCCAGCAGTCTTATGCACACGCGGGTATGGGGTCAGCCCCAGCATTTT.

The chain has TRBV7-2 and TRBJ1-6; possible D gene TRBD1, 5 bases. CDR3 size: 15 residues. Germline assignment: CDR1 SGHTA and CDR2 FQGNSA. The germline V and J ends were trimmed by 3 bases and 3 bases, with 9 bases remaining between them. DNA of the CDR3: TGTGCCAGCAGCTTTATACAGGTCTATAATTCACCCCTCCACTTT. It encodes CASSFIQVYNSPLHF.

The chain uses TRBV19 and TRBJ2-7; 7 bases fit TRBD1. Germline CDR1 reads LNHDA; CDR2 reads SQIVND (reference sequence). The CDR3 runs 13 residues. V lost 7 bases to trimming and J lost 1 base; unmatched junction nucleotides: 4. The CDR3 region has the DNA TGTGCCAGTACTGGGACAGAGTCCTACGAGCAGTACTTC. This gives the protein CASTGTESYEQYF.

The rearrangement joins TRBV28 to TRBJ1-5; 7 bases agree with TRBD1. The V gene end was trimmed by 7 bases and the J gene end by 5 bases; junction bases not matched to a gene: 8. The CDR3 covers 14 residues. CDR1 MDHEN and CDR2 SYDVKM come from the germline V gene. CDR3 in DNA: TGTGCCAGCATCGCGACAGGGTTAGATCAGCCCCAGCATTTT. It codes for CASIATGLDQPQHF. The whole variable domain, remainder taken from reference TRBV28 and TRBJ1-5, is DVKVTQSSRYLVKRTGEKVFLECVQDMDHENMFWYRQDPGLGLRLIYFSYDVKMKEKGDIPEGYSVSREKKERFSLILESASTNQTSMYLCASIATGLDQPQHFGDGTRLSIL.

In nucleotides, the CDR3 is TGTGCAGCAGGGGGGACTCCGTCCTACGAGCAGTACTTC. Encoded protein: CAAGGTPSYEQYF. The V and J genes are TRBV11-2 and TRBJ2-7; maybe TRBD1 (7 bases). Germline-derived CDR1 and CDR2 are SGHAT and FQNNGV. This CDR3 region has 13 residues.